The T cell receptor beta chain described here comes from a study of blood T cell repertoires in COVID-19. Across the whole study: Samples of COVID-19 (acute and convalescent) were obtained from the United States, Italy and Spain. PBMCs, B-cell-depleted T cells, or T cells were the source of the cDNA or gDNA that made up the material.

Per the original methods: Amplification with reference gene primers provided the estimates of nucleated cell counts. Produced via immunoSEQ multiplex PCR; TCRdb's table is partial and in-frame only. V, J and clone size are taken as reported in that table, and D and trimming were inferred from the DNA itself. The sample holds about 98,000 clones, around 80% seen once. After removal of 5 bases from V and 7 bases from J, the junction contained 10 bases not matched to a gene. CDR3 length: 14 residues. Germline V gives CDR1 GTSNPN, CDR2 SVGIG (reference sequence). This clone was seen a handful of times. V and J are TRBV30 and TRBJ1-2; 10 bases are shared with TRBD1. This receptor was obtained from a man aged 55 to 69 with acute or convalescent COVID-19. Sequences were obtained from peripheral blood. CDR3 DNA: TGTGCCTGGGAATTGGGACAGGGGTCTGGTGGCTACACCTTC. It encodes CAWELGQGSGGYTF.